One and the same sample provided the 32 T cell receptor beta chains below, sequenced in a study of human thymus T cells (dated by TCRdb to 2018 to 2021). Thymus tissue was obtained as surgical resects removed during corrective cardiac surgery. Receptor libraries were prepared by the immunoSEQ multiplex PCR assay. The clones in this table, taken by TCRdb from immuneACCESS, are in-frame only. Not every clone is retained; where verified, under half of the shortfall comes from an unresolved V gene, and the cause of the rest is unknown. The sample table shows fewer than 85,000 clones, and over 85% are seen once. The ten largest clones represent 0.03% to 0.035% of the sample. The sequencing sample was made of thymus tissue. Receptors were obtained from a girl under three years old with a congenital heart defect but otherwise immunologically healthy.

This clone was found once. The chain uses TRBV5-8 and TRBJ2-7, with D perhaps TRBD1 or TRBD2 (5 bases each). There are 15 residues in the CDR3. Germline-derived CDR1 and CDR2 are SGHTS and YDEGEE. V lost 0 bases and J 2 bases, leaving 12 bases between the germline ends. This CDR3 is CASSLAGPPAYEQYF. Written as DNA, the CDR3 is TGTGCCAGCAGCTTGGCGGGGCCACCGGCCTACGAGCAGTACTTC.

The chain employs TRBV15 and TRBJ2-1; the match to TRBD2 covers 9 bases. The CDR3 has 17 residues. Germline V gene data show CDR1 as LNHNV and CDR2 as YYDKDF (reference sequence). The junction had 10 bases not matched to a gene; V was cut back by 1 base and J by 6 bases. The CDR3 DNA sequence: TGTGCCACCAGCAGAGCGAGAGCGGGAGGAATGGTCAATGAGCAGTTCTTC. Amino acid sequence: CATSRARAGGMVNEQFF.

The chain couples TRBV7-8 to TRBJ1-4; the D gene is possibly TRBD1 (6 bases). The CDR3 extends over 14 amino acids. V lost 2 bases, J lost 7 bases, and 11 bases lay in between. Germline V gene data show CDR1 as SGHVS and CDR2 as FQNEAQ. CDR3 sequence (DNA): TGTGCCAGCAGCTTACGGGGGGCGAGTGAAAAACTGTTTTTT. Its protein product is CASSLRGASEKLFF. Together with reference TRBV7-8 and TRBJ1-4, the CDR3 gives the full variable domain: GAGVSQSPRYKVAKRGQDVALRCDPISGHVSLFWYQQALGQGPEFLTYFQNEAQLDKSGLPSDRFFAERPEGSVSTLKIQRTQQEDSAVYLCASSLRGASEKLFFGSGTQLSVL.

This chain joins TRBV10-2 and TRBJ1-2; a weak D match, TRBD1 (6 bases). The CDR3 contains 19 residues. V shed 0 bases and J shed 2 bases, with 22 bases lying between them. Germline V gives CDR1 WSHSY, CDR2 SAAADI. The CDR3 is CASSESRRRDTGMNYGYTF. CDR3 sequence (DNA): TGCGCCAGCAGTGAGTCCCGGAGGCGGGACACGGGAATGAACTATGGCTACACCTTC.

The rearrangement uses TRBV27 and TRBJ2-1, with D perhaps TRBD2 (5 bases). Germline CDR1 and CDR2: MNHEY and SMNVEV (reference sequence). Trimming left V 3 bases short and J 0 bases short, with 9 bases between. This CDR3 is 15 amino acids long. CDR3 region: CASSFGRDSYNEQFF. DNA for the CDR3: TGTGCCAGCAGTTTTGGACGGGACTCCTACAATGAGCAGTTCTTC.

J is TRBJ1-2 and V is TRBV6-1; no clear D. V gave up 1 base and J gave up 4 bases, with 7 bases separating them. Per the germline V gene, CDR1 is MNHNS and CDR2 is SASEGT. The CDR3 totals 13 residues. CDR3 bases: TGTGCCAGCAGTGAAGGGAGGTTCTATGGCTACACCTTC. Translation: CASSEGRFYGYTF.

V and J are TRBV10-3 and TRBJ1-3, with 9 bases that match TRBD1. The V gene's germline CDR1 is ENHRY and CDR2 SYGVKD. The CDR3 is 19 residues long. V gave up 0 bases and J gave up 0 bases; unmatched junction bases: 9. CDR3 loop: CAISESKGTGPLSGNTIYF. Written as DNA, the CDR3 is TGTGCCATCAGTGAGTCGAAAGGGACAGGGCCCCTCTCTGGAAACACCATATATTTT.

This clone has more than one count but fewer than ten. The chain has TRBV30 and TRBJ1-1, with a tentative D call TRBD1 (5 bases). This CDR3 has 15 amino acids. CDR1 is GTSNPN, CDR2 SVGIG, per germline (reference sequence). V was shortened by 3 bases and J by 0 bases, with 14 bases between the two germline ends. CDR3: CAWRGEGKMNTEAFF. For the CDR3, the DNA is TGTGCCTGGAGGGGCGAGGGGAAAATGAACACTGAAGCTTTCTTT.

This clone was counted once. The J gene is TRBJ2-5, the V gene TRBV5-1, with 8 nucleotides matching TRBD2. This CDR3 region has 16 residues. V trimming: 2 bases; J trimming: 2 bases; junction bases outside the gene matches: 8. Per germline, CDR1 SGHRS and CDR2 YFSETQ. The CDR3: CASSLFAGGRQETQYF. The CDR3 nucleotides read TGCGCCAGCAGCTTATTTGCGGGAGGAAGGCAAGAGACCCAGTACTTC. Filled out from reference TRBV5-1 and TRBJ2-5, the complete variable domain reads KAGVTQTPRYLIKTRGQQVTLSCSPISGHRSVSWYQQTPGQGLQFLFEYFSETQRNKGNFPGRFSGRQFSNSRSEMNVSTLELGDSALYLCASSLFAGGRQETQYFGPGTRLLVL.

V gene TRBV28 combines with J gene TRBJ1-2; TRBD1 might be the D (5 bases). Germline-derived CDR1 and CDR2 are MDHEN and SYDVKM. The ends were cut back, 4 bases at V and 2 bases at J, with 17 bases in the middle. This CDR3 region has 16 residues. CDR3 sequence reads: CASSSAWGRDNYGYTF. Here the CDR3 DNA reads TGTGCCAGCAGTTCCGCCTGGGGGAGGGACAACTATGGCTACACCTTC.

The genes are TRBV11-2 and TRBJ2-4; tentatively, D is TRBD2 (5 bases). The ends were cut back, 2 bases at V and 8 bases at J, with 25 bases in the middle. The CDR3 consists of 18 residues. The germline gives CDR1 SGHAT, CDR2 FQNNGV. CDR3 amino acids: CASSLSSWAKLVEDIQYF. The CDR3 DNA is TGTGCCAGCAGCTTAAGTAGCTGGGCGAAACTAGTCGAAGACATTCAGTACTTC.

The chain is built from TRBV6-6 and TRBJ1-2; D unresolved. CDR3 length: 16 residues. CDR1 and CDR2 from the germline V gene are MNHNY and SVGAGI (reference sequence). V was cut by 2 bases and J by 0 bases, with 13 bases left in between. The CDR3 DNA reads TGTGCCAGCAGTTACCCCCTCCCCTTAGCTAACTATGGCTACACCTTC. It yields the protein CASSYPLPLANYGYTF.

V gene TRBV4-1 combines with J gene TRBJ2-5; D is ambiguous. Germline loops: CDR1 MGHRA, CDR2 YSYEKL. CDR3 length: 15 residues. Trimming removed 5 bases from V and 3 bases from J, with 16 bases in between. The CDR3 bases are TGCGCCAGCAGCTCAGACCCAGGCGAGAAAGAGACCCAGTACTTC. Translating it yields CASSSDPGEKETQYF.

The genes are TRBV4-3 and TRBJ2-6; D is uncertain. The length of the CDR3 is 17 residues. The germline CDR1 and CDR2 sequences are LGHNA and YSLEER. Trimming stripped 0 bases from V and 4 bases from J, with 13 bases between. CDR3 nucleotides: TGCGCCAGCAGCCAAGAGCAGCCCAGAGCCGGGGCCAACGTCCTGACTTTC. Amino acid sequence: CASSQEQPRAGANVLTF.

The chain links TRBV5-1 to TRBJ2-1; D gene ambiguous. Trimming took off 3 bases at V and 0 bases at J, with 10 bases between the two ends. Per the germline V gene, CDR1 is SGHRS and CDR2 is YFSETQ. This CDR3 region has 15 residues. CDR3 sequence (DNA): TGCGCCAGCAGCTCCGTTTGGGGCTCCTACAATGAGCAGTTCTTC. Residues: CASSSVWGSYNEQFF.

The CDR3 nucleotides are TGTGCCAGCACCGGTGGGGTAAAGCCCCAGCATTTT. It translates to CASTGGVKPQHF. The V call is TRBV6-1, the J call TRBJ1-5; D is unclear. V lost 7 bases to trimming and J lost 8 bases, with 12 bases between them. From germline, CDR1 is MNHNS and CDR2 SASEGT. CDR3 length: 12 amino acids.

The gene calls are TRBV4-2 and TRBJ2-1; no clear D gene. Per germline, CDR1 LGHNA and CDR2 YNFKEQ. The CDR3 has 13 residues. V was shortened by 3 bases and J by 4 bases, with 7 bases between the two germline ends. The CDR3 DNA sequence: TGTGCCAGCAGCCAGGAGATATACAATGAGCAGTTCTTC. It encodes CASSQEIYNEQFF.

This sequence joins TRBV4-2 and TRBJ1-5; the D is unclear. Germline V lookup: CDR1 LGHNA, CDR2 YNFKEQ. With 1 base removed from V and 0 bases from J, the gap between germline ends came to 13 bases. This CDR3 is built from 17 residues. DNA for the CDR3: TGTGCCAGCAGCCAAGGGAACCACTCCGATAGCAATCAGCCCCAGCATTTT. Its translation: CASSQGNHSDSNQPQHF.

This clone was detected only once. The CDR3 DNA follows: TGTGCCAGCAGCTTGGCCTTGGGGCAGAAAGAGACCCAGTACTTC. It encodes CASSLALGQKETQYF. The V gene is TRBV5-6, the J gene TRBJ2-5, with D possibly being TRBD1 (5 bases). From germline, CDR1 is SGHDT and CDR2 YYEEEE. This CDR3 region has 15 residues. The V and J ends lost 0 bases and 3 bases respectively, with 12 bases between them. The full variable domain, completed using reference TRBV5-6 and TRBJ2-5, is DAGVTQSPTHLIKTRGQQVTLRCSPKSGHDTVSWYQQALGQGPQFIFQYYEEEERQRGNFPDRFSGHQFPNYSSELNVNALLLGDSALYLCASSLALGQKETQYFGPGTRLLVL.

The chain uses TRBV4-2 and TRBJ2-7; TRBD1 aligns across 7 bases. The CDR3 has 20 amino acids. V trimming: 2 bases; J trimming: 4 bases; junction bases outside the gene matches: 23. CDR1 is LGHNA, CDR2 YNFKEQ, per germline. CDR3 bases: TGTGCCAGCAGCCAAAGAAGCGACAGGGTAGTGGACACCTATTATTACGAGCAGTACTTC. It is translated as CASSQRSDRVVDTYYYEQYF.

This clone has only one observation. The chain uses TRBV27 and TRBJ2-1; D uncertain. The V gene's germline CDR1 is MNHEY and CDR2 SMNVEV (reference sequence). The V end lost 2 bases, the J end lost 0 bases, and 17 bases lay between the germline ends. The CDR3 is 18 amino acids. This CDR3 is CASSLMSPTVYSYNEQFF. The CDR3 DNA is TGTGCCAGCAGTTTAATGTCCCCAACAGTTTACTCCTACAATGAGCAGTTCTTC.

The chain has TRBV28 and TRBJ1-5; 7 bases align to TRBD1. The CDR3 totals 15 residues. The ends lost 4 bases at V and 6 bases at J; junction bases unmatched: 9. The V gene's germline CDR1 is MDHEN and CDR2 SYDVKM. This CDR3 reads CASSSRRGRVQPQHF. CDR3 DNA sequence: TGTGCCAGCAGTTCCCGAAGGGGGCGCGTTCAGCCCCAGCATTTT.

The V and J genes are TRBV19 and TRBJ1-1; 9 bases are a match to TRBD1. The CDR3 runs 17 residues. J gave up 5 bases and V 4 bases, and 14 bases lay outside the gene matches. Germline V gives CDR1 LNHDA, CDR2 SQIVND (reference sequence). The DNA of the CDR3 is TGTGCCAGTAGTAGGGCCCGCATACAGGGGGCAGGAACTGAAGCTTTCTTT. This gives the protein CASSRARIQGAGTEAFF.

The chain uses TRBV10-3 and TRBJ2-7; D may be TRBD1 (5 bases). This CDR3 contains 11 residues. V was pared by 3 bases and J by 11 bases, with 11 bases between. The germline gives CDR1 ENHRY, CDR2 SYGVKD. CDR3: CAISDPGLKYF. CDR3 DNA sequence: TGTGCCATCAGTGACCCAGGGCTTAAGTACTTC.

This sequence joins TRBV19 and TRBJ2-7; D not resolved. Germline V gene lookup returns CDR1 LNHDA and CDR2 SQIVND (reference sequence). CDR3 length: 13 amino acids. V dropped 9 bases and J dropped 3 bases, with 15 bases sitting between them. The CDR3, as DNA: TGTGCCAGCAGAAGGGCGCCCAGCTACGAGCAGTACTTC. Translated: CASRRAPSYEQYF.

This clone was detected only a few times. The chain joins TRBV25-1 to TRBJ2-1, with D unresolved. The CDR3 extends over 18 amino acids. Germline loops: CDR1 MGHDK, CDR2 SYGVNS. V was cut by 6 bases and J by 4 bases, with 25 bases left in between. This CDR3 is CASRSQDYTRALYNEQFF. The CDR3 region has the DNA TGTGCCAGCAGGTCGCAGGATTACACACGCGCGCTTTACAATGAGCAGTTCTTC.

This chain uses TRBV9 with TRBJ2-3, with D perhaps matching TRBD2 (5 bases). From germline, CDR1 is SGDLS and CDR2 YYNGEE. There are 17 residues in the CDR3. Trimming removed 0 bases at V and 0 bases at J, with 14 bases between. CDR3 in DNA: TGTGCCAGCAGCGTAGCTACGGGGTCTACTAGCACAGATACGCAGTATTTT. Protein: CASSVATGSTSTDTQYF.

The V and J genes are TRBV5-1 and TRBJ2-6, with no clear D. The germline V gene has CDR1 SGHRS and CDR2 YFSETQ. The CDR3 loop spans 17 amino acids. V lost 0 bases and J lost 0, with 10 bases in between. The CDR3 coding sequence is TGCGCCAGCAGCTTGGTTGGGTATGGCTCTGGGGCCAACGTCCTGACTTTC. Translated: CASSLVGYGSGANVLTF.

V and J are TRBV27 and TRBJ1-2; perhaps TRBD1 as D (6 bases). CDR3 size: 15 residues. V was cut by 8 bases and J by 5 bases, with 21 bases left in between. Germline values: CDR1 MNHEY, CDR2 SMNVEV (reference sequence). The chain's CDR3 is CASGRGGSHQYGYTF. The CDR3 DNA sequence: TGTGCCAGCGGAAGGGGGGGCTCTCACCAATATGGCTACACCTTC.

CDR3 DNA sequence: TGTGCCAGTAGTTTGGTTTTACGAACGGGACTACCGAACACCGGGGAGCTGTTTTTT. Translation: CASSLVLRTGLPNTGELFF. V gene TRBV19 combines with J gene TRBJ2-2, with 7 bases fitting TRBD2. V was pared by 5 bases and J by 0 bases, with 15 bases of the junction left unmatched. This CDR3 is 19 amino acids long. Germline CDR1 and CDR2: LNHDA and SQIVND (reference sequence).

Concerning this clone: The same CDR3 can be traced to other DNA sequences in this sample. J is TRBJ1-2 and V is TRBV5-4; D might be TRBD1 (6 bases). Germline V gives CDR1 SGHNT, CDR2 YYREEE (reference sequence). The CDR3 extends over 14 amino acids. Trimming left V 6 bases short and J 4 bases short, with 16 bases between. The DNA of the CDR3 is TGTGCCAGCACCTCTCGGGGGCGCGTCTATGGCTACACCTTC. It yields the protein CASTSRGRVYGYTF.

In its sample, this clone was seen once. V usage is TRBV27 and J usage is TRBJ1-1, with 8 bases that match TRBD1. The CDR3 contains 14 residues. Germline V gives CDR1 MNHEY, CDR2 SMNVEV (reference sequence). V lost 6 bases and J lost 2; bases outside the gene matches: 5. The DNA for the CDR3 is TGTGCCAGCAGGACAGGGGCATTCAACACTGAAGCTTTCTTT. It translates to CASRTGAFNTEAFF.